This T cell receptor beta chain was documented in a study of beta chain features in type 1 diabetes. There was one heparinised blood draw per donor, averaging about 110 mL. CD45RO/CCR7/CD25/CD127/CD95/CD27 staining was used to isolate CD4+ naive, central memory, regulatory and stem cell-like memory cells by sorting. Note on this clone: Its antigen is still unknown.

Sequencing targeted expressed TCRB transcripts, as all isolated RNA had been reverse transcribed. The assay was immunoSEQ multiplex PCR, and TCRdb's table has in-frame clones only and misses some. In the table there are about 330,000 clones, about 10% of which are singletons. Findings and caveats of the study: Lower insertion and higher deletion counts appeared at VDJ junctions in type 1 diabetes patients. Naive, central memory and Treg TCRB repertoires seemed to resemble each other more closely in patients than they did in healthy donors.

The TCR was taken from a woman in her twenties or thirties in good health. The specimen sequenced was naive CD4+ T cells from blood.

CDR3 coding DNA: TGCAGCGTTACTTTGGACAGGGGGCTCAATCAGCCCCAGCATTTT. Translating gives CSVTLDRGLNQPQHF. This rearrangement joins TRBV29-1 to TRBJ1-5; 11 nucleotides line up with TRBD1. V lost 5 bases, J lost 3 bases, and 6 bases stayed unmatched. Germline CDR1 reads SQVTM; CDR2 reads ANQGSEA. This CDR3 is built from 15 residues.